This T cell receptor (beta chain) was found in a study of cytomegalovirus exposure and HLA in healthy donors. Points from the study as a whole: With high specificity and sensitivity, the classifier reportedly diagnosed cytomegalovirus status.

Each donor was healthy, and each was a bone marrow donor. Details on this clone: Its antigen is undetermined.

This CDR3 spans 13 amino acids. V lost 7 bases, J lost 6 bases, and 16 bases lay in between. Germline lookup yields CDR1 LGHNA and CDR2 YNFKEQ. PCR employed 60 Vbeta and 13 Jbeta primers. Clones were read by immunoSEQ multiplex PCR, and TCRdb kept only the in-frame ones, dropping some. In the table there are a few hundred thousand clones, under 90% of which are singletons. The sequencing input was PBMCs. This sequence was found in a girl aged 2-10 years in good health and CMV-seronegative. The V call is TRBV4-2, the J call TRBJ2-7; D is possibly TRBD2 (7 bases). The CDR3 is CASIGGGASEQYF. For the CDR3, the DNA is TGTGCCAGCATTGGAGGGGGGGCTTCCGAGCAGTACTTC.